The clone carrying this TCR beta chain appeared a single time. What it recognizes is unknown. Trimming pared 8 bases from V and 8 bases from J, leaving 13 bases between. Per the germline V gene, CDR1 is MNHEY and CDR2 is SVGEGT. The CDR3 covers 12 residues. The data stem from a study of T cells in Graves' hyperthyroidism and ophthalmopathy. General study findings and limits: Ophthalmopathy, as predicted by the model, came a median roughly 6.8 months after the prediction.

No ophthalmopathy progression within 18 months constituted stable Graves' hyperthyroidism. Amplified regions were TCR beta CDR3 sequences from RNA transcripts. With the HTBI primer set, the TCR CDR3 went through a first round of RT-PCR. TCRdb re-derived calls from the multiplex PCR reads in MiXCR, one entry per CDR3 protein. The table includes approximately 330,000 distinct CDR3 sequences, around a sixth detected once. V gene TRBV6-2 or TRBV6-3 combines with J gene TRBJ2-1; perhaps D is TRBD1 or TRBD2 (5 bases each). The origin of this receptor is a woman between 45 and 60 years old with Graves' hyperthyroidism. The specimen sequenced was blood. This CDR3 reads CASVSGRDEQFF. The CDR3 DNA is TGTGCCAGCGTCTCGGGACGGGATGAGCAGTTCTTC.